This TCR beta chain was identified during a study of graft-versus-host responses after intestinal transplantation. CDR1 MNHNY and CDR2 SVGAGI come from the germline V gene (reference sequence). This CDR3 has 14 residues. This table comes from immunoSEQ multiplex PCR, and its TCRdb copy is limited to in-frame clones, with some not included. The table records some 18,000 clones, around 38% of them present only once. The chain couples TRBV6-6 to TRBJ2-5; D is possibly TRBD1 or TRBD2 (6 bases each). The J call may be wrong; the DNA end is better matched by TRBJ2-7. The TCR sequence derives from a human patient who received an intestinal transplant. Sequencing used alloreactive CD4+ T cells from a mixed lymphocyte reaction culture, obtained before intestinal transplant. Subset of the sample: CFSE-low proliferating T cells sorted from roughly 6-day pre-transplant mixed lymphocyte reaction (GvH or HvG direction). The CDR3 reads CASSYWGAGYEQYF. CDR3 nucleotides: TGTGCCAGCAGTTACTGGGGGGCGGGTTACGAGCAGTACTTC.